These 15 T cell receptor beta chains originate from one sample sequenced in a study of T-cell reconstitution after alpha-beta-depleted transplantation in children. Preparation of the TCRbeta library used unique molecular identifiers. TCRdb re-analysed the PCR reads in MiXCR, keeping a single row per CDR3 protein. The table includes some 640,000 distinct CDR3 sequences, approximately 17% detected once. The source material was PBMCs from the stem cell graft donor, sampled from the stem cell graft. These receptors all stem from a human donor who donated a stem cell graft to a child with acute myeloid leukemia.

This clonotype has ten or more counts. The rearrangement uses TRBV20-1 and TRBJ1-5; D possibly corresponds to TRBD1 (5 bases). This CDR3 has 14 amino acids. Germline CDR1 is DFQATT and CDR2 is SNEGSKA (reference sequence). Trimming stripped 0 bases from V and 3 bases from J, with 9 bases between. The CDR3 DNA reads as TGCAGTGCTAGAGAGGGACGGGACAATCAGCCCCAGCATTTT. This translates into CSAREGRDNQPQHF.

This clonotype was found many times. The chain combines TRBV29-1 with TRBJ2-1; no firm D call. CDR1 and CDR2 (germline): SQVTM, ANQGSEA. V dropped 0 bases and J dropped 7 bases, with 19 bases sitting between them. This CDR3 region has 16 residues. The CDR3 loop is CSVEEYGLLQGNEQFF. CDR3 coding DNA: TGCAGCGTTGAAGAGTATGGTCTCTTACAAGGAAATGAGCAGTTCTTC.

This chain joins TRBV5-6 and TRBJ1-2, with D possibly being TRBD1 (5 bases). Germline lookup yields CDR1 SGHDT and CDR2 YYEEEE. This CDR3 is 13 amino acids long. V lost 4 bases and J lost 2, with 9 bases in between. Here the CDR3 DNA reads TGTGCCAGCAGCGGGGCGGGCAACTATGGCTACACCTTC. This gives the protein CASSGAGNYGYTF.

The rearrangement joins TRBV11-3 to TRBJ2-2; D is tentatively TRBD1 or TRBD2 (5 bases each). V lost 5 bases and J lost 3, with 10 bases in between. The length of the CDR3 is 14 residues. Germline V gives CDR1 SGHNT, CDR2 YENEEA. CDR3 DNA: TGTGCCAGCAGCCGGGGCGCCTACACCGGGGAGCTGTTTTTT. Its translation: CASSRGAYTGELFF.

This chain connects TRBV20-1 to TRBJ1-5; D unclear. The ends were cut back, 0 bases at V and 3 bases at J, with 9 bases in the middle. CDR3 length equals 14 residues. CDR1 is DFQATT and CDR2 is SNEGSKA in the germline V gene (reference sequence). CDR3 coding DNA: TGCAGTGCTAGAGATGCCAGCTTCAATCAGCCCCAGCATTTT. As protein: CSARDASFNQPQHF.

This clonotype appeared many times. The CDR3 loop is CASSYSEGANEQFF. CDR3 DNA sequence: TGTGCCAGCAGTTACTCGGAGGGGGCGAATGAGCAGTTCTTC. The chain recombines TRBV6-5 with TRBJ2-1, with D possibly matching TRBD1 (7 bases). CDR1 MNHEY and CDR2 SVGAGI come from the germline V gene. V was cut by 0 bases and J by 7 bases, with 10 bases left in between. This CDR3 contains 14 residues.

This clonotype occurred a few times. The genes are TRBV20-1 and TRBJ1-5; unclear D gene. Germline values: CDR1 DFQATT, CDR2 SNEGSKA (reference sequence). CDR3 length: 13 amino acids. V lost 6 bases and J 6 bases, leaving 15 bases between the germline ends. The CDR3 here is CSAKTVYGQPQHF. For the CDR3, the DNA is TGCAGTGCAAAAACTGTATACGGTCAGCCCCAGCATTTT.

This clonotype was seen a handful of times. The J gene is TRBJ1-4, the V gene TRBV5-1; 9 positions agree with TRBD1. The CDR3 contains 14 residues. CDR1 SGHRS and CDR2 YFSETQ come from the germline V gene. Trimming cost V 2 bases and J 10 bases; bases outside gene matches: 6. CDR3 residues: CASSFRQGVGKLFF. The CDR3 DNA is TGCGCCAGCAGCTTTCGACAGGGGGTTGGAAAACTGTTTTTT.

The chain uses TRBV19 and TRBJ2-7, with D possibly being TRBD2 (6 bases). V was clipped by 3 bases and J by 1 base, with 10 bases between them. The germline V gene encodes CDR1 LNHDA and CDR2 SQIVND (reference sequence). The CDR3 is made up of 14 amino acids. The CDR3 here is CASSIGSGSYEQYF. In DNA, the CDR3 is TGTGCCAGTAGTATTGGTAGCGGATCCTACGAGCAGTACTTC. The full variable domain, completed using reference TRBV19 and TRBJ2-7, is DGGITQSPKYLFRKEGQNVTLSCEQNLNHDAMYWYRQDPGQGLRLIYYSQIVNDFQKGDIAEGYSVSREKKESFPLTVTSAQKNPTAFYLCASSIGSGSYEQYFGPGTRLTVT.

This sequence joins TRBV3-1 and TRBJ1-4; the D gene is possibly TRBD1 (5 bases). This CDR3 is 13 amino acids long. The ends were cut back, 0 bases at V and 10 bases at J, with 9 bases in the middle. Germline V gene lookup returns CDR1 LGHDT and CDR2 YNNKEL (reference sequence). The DNA for the CDR3 is TGTGCCAGCAGCCAAGATATAACAGGAAAACTGTTTTTT. Translation gives CASSQDITGKLFF.

As to this clonotype: A much larger clone lies a single base off, so this may be a read error. The DNA for the CDR3 is TGTGCCAGCAGCCCGTGGACAGGGGAGCCTTTCTTT. Translating gives CASSPWTGEPFF. The rearrangement links TRBV7-2 to TRBJ1-1; TRBD1 agrees at 9 bases. Germline V gene sequence: CDR1 SGHTA, CDR2 FQGNSA. V shed 5 bases, J shed 12 bases, and the junction held 7 bases outside the gene matches. The CDR3 has 12 residues.

This chain uses TRBV24-1 with TRBJ2-5, with 9 bases aligning to TRBD2. From germline, CDR1 is KGHDR and CDR2 SFDVKD. The CDR3 loop spans 16 amino acids. The V and J ends lost 1 base and 5 bases, in that order; junction bases with no gene match: 7. The CDR3 DNA sequence: TGTGCCACCAGTGATTTCCGGACTAGCGATCAGGAGACCCAGTACTTC. As protein: CATSDFRTSDQETQYF.

This clonotype was seen repeatedly, ten times or more. The chain recombines TRBV20-1 with TRBJ2-2; D is possibly TRBD2 (7 bases). Germline assignment: CDR1 DFQATT and CDR2 SNEGSKA (reference sequence). The CDR3 is 15 amino acids. V was clipped by 5 bases and J by 5 bases, with 18 bases between them. Here the CDR3 reads CSAPDAGARTGELFF. For the CDR3, the DNA is TGCAGTGCTCCTGACGCGGGGGCGCGAACCGGGGAGCTGTTTTTT.

This clonotype came up a few times. The CDR3 DNA follows: TGTGCCAGCACTCAGGGACAGGGGTACAATGAGCAGTTCTTC. Residues: CASTQGQGYNEQFF. The chain combines TRBV12-3 or TRBV12-4 with TRBJ2-1; 10 nucleotides match TRBD1. V lost 7 bases, J lost 4 bases, and 4 bases stayed unmatched. This CDR3 spans 14 amino acids.

This clonotype was detected ten times or more. This sequence joins TRBV20-1 and TRBJ2-3; tentatively, D is TRBD2 (5 bases). CDR3 length equals 15 residues. Trimming removed 6 bases from V and 6 bases from J, with 22 bases in between. The germline V gene encodes CDR1 DFQATT and CDR2 SNEGSKA (reference sequence). The CDR3 sequence is CSATEPGVVGDTQYF. The CDR3 DNA reads TGCAGTGCCACAGAGCCCGGGGTAGTGGGCGATACGCAGTATTTT.